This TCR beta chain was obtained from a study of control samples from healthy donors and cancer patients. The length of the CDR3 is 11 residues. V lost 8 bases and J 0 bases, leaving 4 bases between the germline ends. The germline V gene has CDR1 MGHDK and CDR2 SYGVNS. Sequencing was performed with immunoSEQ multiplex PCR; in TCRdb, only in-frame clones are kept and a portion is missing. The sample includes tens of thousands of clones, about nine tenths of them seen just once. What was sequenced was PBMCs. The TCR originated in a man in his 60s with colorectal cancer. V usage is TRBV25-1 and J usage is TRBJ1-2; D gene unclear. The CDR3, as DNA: TGTGCCAGCGGGTCTAACTATGGCTACACCTTC. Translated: CASGSNYGYTF.